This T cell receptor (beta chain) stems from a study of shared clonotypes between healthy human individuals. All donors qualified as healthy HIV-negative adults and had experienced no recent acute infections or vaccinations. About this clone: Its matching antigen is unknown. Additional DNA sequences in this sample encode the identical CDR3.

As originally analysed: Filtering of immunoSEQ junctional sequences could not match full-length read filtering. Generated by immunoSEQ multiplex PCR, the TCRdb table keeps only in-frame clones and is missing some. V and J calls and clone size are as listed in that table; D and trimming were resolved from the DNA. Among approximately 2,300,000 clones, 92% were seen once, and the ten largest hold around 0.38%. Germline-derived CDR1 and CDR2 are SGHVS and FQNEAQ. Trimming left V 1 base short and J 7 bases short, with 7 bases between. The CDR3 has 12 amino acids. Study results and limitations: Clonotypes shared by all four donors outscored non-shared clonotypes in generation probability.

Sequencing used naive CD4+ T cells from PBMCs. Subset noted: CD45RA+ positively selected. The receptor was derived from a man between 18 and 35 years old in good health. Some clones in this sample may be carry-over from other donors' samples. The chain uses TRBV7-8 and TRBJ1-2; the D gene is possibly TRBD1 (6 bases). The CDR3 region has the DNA TGTGCCAGCAGCTTAGAGGGGGTTGGCTACACCTTC. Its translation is CASSLEGVGYTF.